The 26 T cell receptor beta chains presented below share a single source sample, sequenced in a study of OX40 agonist ivuxolimab in advanced cancers. Assay: immunoSEQ multiplex PCR; the TCRdb copy retains only in-frame clones and omits some. The table has some 9,000 clones, more than 80% seen once; the top ten hold over 10%. The sample in question was CD4+ or CD8+ T cells sorted from blood, obtained in a trial of the OX40 agonist ivuxolimab. These TCRs come from an adult with an advanced solid tumor such as melanoma, head and neck, liver or kidney cancer.

The rearrangement links TRBV28 to TRBJ2-7; D not resolved. The CDR3 contains 12 residues. Trimming removed 5 bases at V and 1 base at J, with 6 bases between. The germline V gene encodes CDR1 MDHEN and CDR2 SYDVKM. The CDR3 reads CASSRGSYEQYF. The DNA for the CDR3 is TGTGCCAGCAGTCGAGGATCCTACGAGCAGTACTTC.

The chain recombines TRBV2 with TRBJ1-1, with 8 bases matching TRBD1. The CDR3 runs to 12 residues. Trimming removed 6 bases from V and 7 bases from J; junction bases left unmatched: 4. CDR1 SNHLY and CDR2 FYNNEI come from the germline V gene. The DNA for the CDR3 is TGTGCCAGCAGCCCGACAGGGGATGAAGCTTTCTTT. Protein: CASSPTGDEAFF.

The rearrangement uses TRBV28 and TRBJ1-2; D perhaps matches TRBD1 (5 bases). CDR3 length: 12 amino acids. V was pared by 3 bases and J by 5 bases, with 7 bases between. Germline V gene lookup returns CDR1 MDHEN and CDR2 SYDVKM. The CDR3 bases are TGTGCCAGCAGTTTCCGGGGGTATGGCTACACCTTC. Residues: CASSFRGYGYTF.

This clone appeared once. The V gene is TRBV6-5, the J gene TRBJ1-6; weak D call: TRBD1 (6 bases). The CDR3 length is 13 residues. Germline CDR1 reads MNHEY; CDR2 reads SVGAGI. The V end lost 5 bases, the J end lost 9 bases, and 11 bases lay between the germline ends. The CDR3, as DNA: TGTGCCAGCAGTCGGACAGACGGTTCACCCCTCCACTTT. Translated, it gives CASSRTDGSPLHF.

V and J are TRBV5-1 and TRBJ2-7; a weak D match, TRBD2 (7 bases). Germline lookup yields CDR1 SGHRS and CDR2 YFSETQ. V lost 4 bases, J lost 3 bases, and 14 bases lay in between. The CDR3 is made up of 14 amino acids. This chain's CDR3 is CASSTRGANYEQYF. The DNA of the CDR3 is TGCGCCAGCAGCACTCGGGGGGCGAACTACGAGCAGTACTTC.

The count of this clone is one. This chain links TRBV5-1 with TRBJ2-1; possibly TRBD1 or TRBD2 for D (5 bases each). This CDR3 contains 15 residues. Germline loops: CDR1 SGHRS, CDR2 YFSETQ. V lost 0 bases and J lost 7, with 14 bases in between. The CDR3 loop is CASSLGGMEGNEQFF. As DNA, the CDR3 is TGCGCCAGCAGCTTGGGGGGGATGGAAGGGAATGAGCAGTTCTTC.

This clone was detected once. The chain employs TRBV7-9 and TRBJ2-1; 8 bases fit TRBD2. The V segment lost 1 base and the J segment 8 bases; nucleotides outside the gene matches: 7. Per the germline V gene, CDR1 is SEHNR and CDR2 is FQNEAQ (reference sequence). The CDR3 extends over 15 amino acids. The CDR3 nucleotides are TGTGCCAGCAGCTTAGTGAGCGGGAGTCGAGATGAGCAGTTCTTC. Amino acid sequence: CASSLVSGSRDEQFF.

This chain connects TRBV11-2 to TRBJ1-1; D unclear. This CDR3 comprises 13 residues. Trimming stripped 3 bases from V and 3 bases from J, with 8 bases between. Germline V lookup: CDR1 SGHAT, CDR2 FQNNGV. The CDR3 DNA reads as TGTGCCAGCAGCTTTACAGAGGACACTGAAGCTTTCTTT. Translating it yields CASSFTEDTEAFF. Drawing the rest from reference TRBV11-2 and TRBJ1-1, the complete variable domain is EAGVAQSPRYKIIEKRQSVAFWCNPISGHATLYWYQQILGQGPKLLIQFQNNGVVDDSQLPKDRFSAERLKGVDSTLKIQPAKLEDSAVYLCASSFTEDTEAFFGQGTRLTVV.

This clone showed up just a few times. The J gene is TRBJ1-1, the V gene TRBV27; D gene uncertain. V lost 5 bases to trimming and J lost 0 bases, with 10 bases between them. The CDR3 has 14 amino acids. The germline CDR1 and CDR2 sequences are MNHEY and SMNVEV (reference sequence). The chain's CDR3 is CASSPTEMNTEAFF. The DNA of the CDR3 is TGTGCCAGCAGTCCTACAGAGATGAACACTGAAGCTTTCTTT.

The rearrangement links TRBV11-2 to TRBJ2-1; D call uncertain. Trimming pared 3 bases from V and 8 bases from J, leaving 11 bases between. The germline V gene has CDR1 SGHAT and CDR2 FQNNGV. This CDR3 contains 13 residues. The CDR3 nucleotides are TGTGCCAGCAGCTTCCAGATGGCGGATGAGCAGTTCTTC. The encoded protein is CASSFQMADEQFF.

The chain is built from TRBV2 and TRBJ1-1; D is ambiguous. Trimming removed 3 bases at V and 5 bases at J, with 13 bases between. The CDR3 consists of 14 residues. Germline V gene lookup returns CDR1 SNHLY and CDR2 FYNNEI. CDR3 in amino acids: CASSDQLGSTEAFF. The CDR3 DNA reads as TGTGCCAGCAGTGATCAATTGGGGAGTACTGAAGCTTTCTTT.

This clone showed up just once. J is TRBJ2-7 and V is TRBV30, with TRBD1 matching over 8 bases. Germline V lookup: CDR1 GTSNPN, CDR2 SVGIG (reference sequence). V trimming: 1 base; J trimming: 5 bases; junction bases outside the gene matches: 7. The CDR3 spans 14 residues. This chain's CDR3 is CAWSETGAWDEQYF. Here the CDR3 DNA reads TGTGCCTGGAGTGAGACAGGGGCGTGGGACGAGCAGTACTTC.

V and J are TRBV2 and TRBJ2-2; D ambiguous. Germline CDR1 and CDR2: SNHLY and FYNNEI. The CDR3 covers 12 residues. The V end lost 4 bases, the J end lost 7 bases, and 7 bases lay between the germline ends. The CDR3 nucleotides read TGTGCCAGCAGTGTGAACGGCGGGGAGCTGTTTTTT. Its protein product is CASSVNGGELFF.

This chain links TRBV28 with TRBJ2-7; 9 positions match TRBD2. CDR3 length: 14 residues. V lost 6 bases and J lost 4; bases outside the gene matches: 7. The germline CDR1 and CDR2 sequences are MDHEN and SYDVKM. The CDR3 DNA is TGTGCCAGCAGGGGGGCTAGCGGGACTTACGAGCAGTACTTC. Translating gives CASRGASGTYEQYF.

The V and J genes are TRBV10-1 and TRBJ2-3; D tentatively fits TRBD1 or TRBD2 (5 bases each). CDR1 and CDR2 (germline): WNHNN, SYGVQD (reference sequence). V dropped 3 bases and J dropped 4 bases, with 14 bases sitting between them. This CDR3 is 15 amino acids long. CDR3 sequence: CASSDSGGVPDTQYF. The DNA of the CDR3 is TGCGCCAGCAGTGACAGTGGGGGAGTCCCAGATACGCAGTATTTT.

CDR3 region: CSVRETGNQPQHF. DNA for the CDR3: TGCAGCGTACGGGAGACGGGCAATCAGCCCCAGCATTTT. This sequence joins TRBV29-1 and TRBJ1-5; D gene ambiguous. The V end was cut by 6 bases, the J end by 2 bases, with 11 bases between. Germline assignment: CDR1 SQVTM and CDR2 ANQGSEA. The CDR3 consists of 13 residues.

This sequence joins TRBV27 and TRBJ2-7; D uncertain. Trimming removed 4 bases from V and 5 bases from J, with 6 bases in between. Germline CDR1 is MNHEY and CDR2 is SMNVEV (reference sequence). CDR3 length: 11 residues. The CDR3 reads CASSSYHEQYF. In nucleotides, the CDR3 is TGTGCCAGCAGTTCCTACCACGAGCAGTACTTC.

The J gene is TRBJ2-7, the V gene TRBV5-5, with a weak D call TRBD2 (5 bases). V lost 1 base and J 4 bases, leaving 12 bases between the germline ends. This CDR3 contains 14 residues. Per the germline V gene, CDR1 is SGHKS and CDR2 is YYEKEE (reference sequence). As DNA, the CDR3 is TGTGCCAGCAGCTTGACTAGGGAAAGATACGAGCAGTACTTC. Translation gives CASSLTRERYEQYF.

The chain joins TRBV2 to TRBJ1-6; 11 positions match TRBD1. With V trimmed by 6 bases and J by 9 bases, 1 base remained unmatched. From germline, CDR1 is SNHLY and CDR2 FYNNEI. CDR3 length: 13 residues. CDR3 in DNA: TGTGCCAGCAGGGACAGGGGGCCTTCACCCCTCCACTTT. Its translation is CASRDRGPSPLHF.

The rearrangement links TRBV9 to TRBJ1-1, with a weak D call TRBD1 (5 bases). Germline loops: CDR1 SGDLS, CDR2 YYNGEE. There are 13 residues in the CDR3. Trimming removed 4 bases at V and 5 bases at J, with 12 bases between. CDR3 nucleotides: TGTGCCAGCAGCACACAGGTCCGGACTGAAGCTTTCTTT. It translates to CASSTQVRTEAFF.

The V and J genes are TRBV7-9 and TRBJ2-5; 12 nucleotides match TRBD2. Germline values: CDR1 SEHNR, CDR2 FQNEAQ (reference sequence). V gave up 1 base and J gave up 5 bases; unmatched junction bases: 2. The CDR3 covers 15 residues. The CDR3 DNA reads TGTGCCAGCAGCTTAGGGACTAGCGGGATGGAGACCCAGTACTTC. This encodes CASSLGTSGMETQYF.

The chain couples TRBV7-2 to TRBJ2-1; possible D gene TRBD2, 6 bases. The V end lost 3 bases, the J end lost 9 bases, and 12 bases lay between the germline ends. This CDR3 has 13 residues. Per the germline V gene, CDR1 is SGHTA and CDR2 is FQGNSA. As DNA, the CDR3 is TGTGCCAGCAGCTTTCGGGGGTTCGGTGAGCAGTTCTTC. Its protein product is CASSFRGFGEQFF.

Concerning this clone itself: One end of the junction is discordant with germline, which a read error may explain. This chain links TRBV2 with TRBJ2-7; D unresolved. CDR1 is SNHLY and CDR2 is FYNNEI in the germline V gene. This CDR3 is built from 12 residues. CDR3 sequence (DNA): TGTGCCAGCAGCCCCTCCCTGTACGTGCAGTACTTC. Protein: CASSPSLYVQYF.

This chain connects TRBV6-5 to TRBJ1-5; 8 bases fit TRBD1. CDR1 and CDR2 from the germline V gene are MNHEY and SVGAGI. Trimming cost V 5 bases and J 7 bases; bases outside gene matches: 7. The CDR3 runs to 14 residues. DNA for the CDR3: TGTGCCAGCAGTCAGGGGGCCGTTGGGCAGCCCCAGCATTTT. Translating gives CASSQGAVGQPQHF.

To note about this clone: A read error may account for a junction end that differs from germline. The chain employs TRBV12-5 and TRBJ1-2; D remains ambiguous. The CDR3 is 12 amino acids. Per germline, CDR1 LGHNT and CDR2 FRNRAP. The CDR3 DNA follows: TGTGTTAGTAGCTACTCTAACTATGGCTACACCTTC. It is translated as CVSSYSNYGYTF. Full variable domain (outside the CDR3, taken from reference TRBV12-5 and TRBJ1-2): DARVTQTPRHKVTEMGQEVTMRCQPILGHNTVFWYRQTMMQGLELLAYFRNRAPLDDSGMPKDRFSAEMPDATLATLKIQPSEPRDSAVYFCVSSYSNYGYTFGSGTRLTVV.

The J gene is TRBJ2-5, the V gene TRBV30; D gene uncertain. Looked up from germline, CDR1 is GTSNPN and CDR2 is SVGIG (reference sequence). Deletions cut 0 bases from V and 1 base from J, with 3 bases between. The CDR3 has 12 residues. The CDR3 region is CAWSVAQETQYF. CDR3 DNA sequence: TGTGCCTGGAGTGTGGCCCAAGAGACCCAGTACTTC. Full variable domain (remainder filled in from reference TRBV30 and TRBJ2-5): SQTIHQWPATLVQPVGSPLSLECTVEGTSNPNLYWYRQAAGRGLQLLFYSVGIGQISSEVPQNLSASRPQDRQFILSSKKLLLSDSGFYLCAWSVAQETQYFGPGTRLLVL.